A single sample gave rise to the 10 T cell receptor beta chains below, sequenced in a study of T cell responses to AZD1222 COVID-19 vaccine. The assay was immunoSEQ multiplex PCR, and TCRdb's table has in-frame clones only and misses some. The repertoire has about 130,000 clones, about 90% of them found once; the top ten carry about 1.4%. Source: peripheral blood, taken on day 0 of AZD1222 vaccination. These TCRs come from an adult in good health.

The chain has TRBV18 and TRBJ1-1; D possibly corresponds to TRBD1 (6 bases). The V end was cut by 0 bases, the J end by 0 bases, with 14 bases between. The CDR3 consists of 17 residues. Per the germline V gene, CDR1 is KGHSH and CDR2 is LQKENI. The CDR3 DNA is TGTGCCAGCTCACCACCGGGGCAGGGGCGAATGAACACTGAAGCTTTCTTT. Translating gives CASSPPGQGRMNTEAFF.

The chain links TRBV7-2 to TRBJ2-1, with 14 bases aligning to TRBD2. The CDR3 contains 16 residues. After removal of 1 base from V and 8 bases from J, the junction contained 4 bases not matched to a gene. The germline gives CDR1 SGHTA, CDR2 FQGNSA. The chain's CDR3 is CASSLGGTSGSHEQFF. The CDR3 nucleotides read TGTGCCAGCAGCTTAGGGGGGACTAGCGGGAGCCATGAGCAGTTCTTC.

The chain is built from TRBV13 and TRBJ1-2; D unresolved. The CDR3 sequence is 13 residues long. Germline values: CDR1 PRHDT, CDR2 FYEKMQ (reference sequence). V was cut by 0 bases and J by 2 bases, with 4 bases left in between. The CDR3, as DNA: TGTGCCAGCAGCTTAGGTGAGAACTATGGCTACACCTTC. Its protein is CASSLGENYGYTF.

The chain combines TRBV27 with TRBJ2-2; D is possibly TRBD1 (6 bases). From germline, CDR1 is MNHEY and CDR2 SMNVEV (reference sequence). CDR3 size: 14 residues. V was trimmed by 3 bases and J by 4 bases, leaving 9 bases between them. The CDR3 sequence is CASSLGAGTGELFF. The CDR3 DNA sequence: TGTGCCAGCAGTTTGGGGGCAGGCACCGGGGAGCTGTTTTTT.

The V call is TRBV6-5, the J call TRBJ2-5; D possibly corresponds to TRBD2 (7 bases). This CDR3 is built from 14 residues. V lost 5 bases and J 2 bases, leaving 12 bases between the germline ends. Germline V gene data show CDR1 as MNHEY and CDR2 as SVGAGI. The CDR3 nucleotides are TGTGCCAGCAGTAGGGGAGGGACACAAGAGACCCAGTACTTC. This gives the protein CASSRGGTQETQYF.

The gene calls are TRBV19 and TRBJ2-5; 9 bases map to TRBD1. V dropped 6 bases and J dropped 4; count of bases not matched to a gene: 12. The germline V gene has CDR1 LNHDA and CDR2 SQIVND (reference sequence). The CDR3 contains 16 residues. The CDR3: CASRPLSGQGLETQYF. CDR3 DNA: TGTGCCAGTAGACCTTTAAGTGGACAGGGGTTAGAGACCCAGTACTTC.

As concerns this clone: Different DNA sequences within this sample yield the same CDR3. The chain recombines TRBV7-2 with TRBJ2-7; 10 nucleotides line up with TRBD1. Germline V gene sequence: CDR1 SGHTA, CDR2 FQGNSA. V dropped 4 bases and J dropped 0; count of bases not matched to a gene: 0. The CDR3 spans 14 residues. The CDR3 bases are TGTGCCAGCAGCTGGGACAGGGGCTCCTACGAGCAGTACTTC. Translated, it gives CASSWDRGSYEQYF.

The V and J genes are TRBV9 and TRBJ1-2; a possible D gene is TRBD1 (5 bases). CDR1 is SGDLS and CDR2 is YYNGEE in the germline V gene. V was clipped by 4 bases and J by 4 bases, with 17 bases between them. The CDR3 is 15 amino acids. CDR3: CASSPRGETRYGYTF. CDR3 nucleotides: TGTGCCAGCAGCCCGCGGGGGGAAACCCGCTATGGCTACACCTTC.

For the CDR3, the DNA is TGTGCCAGCTCACCACCGGGACAGGCTAGCAATCAGCCCCAGCATTTT. The encoded protein is CASSPPGQASNQPQHF. J is TRBJ1-5 and V is TRBV18; 8 bases map to TRBD1. This CDR3 is 16 amino acids long. J lost 0 bases, V lost 0 bases, and 1 base had no gene match. Germline V gene data show CDR1 as KGHSH and CDR2 as LQKENI.

The chain is built from TRBV6-5 and TRBJ1-3; no firm D call. Germline CDR1 MNHEY, CDR2 SVGAGI. Trimming pared 3 bases from V and 4 bases from J, leaving 13 bases between. The CDR3 runs 15 residues. The CDR3 here is CASSYGDKHGNTIYF. As DNA, the CDR3 is TGTGCCAGCAGTTATGGGGATAAGCACGGAAACACCATATATTTT.